These T cell receptor beta chains were read from a single sample in a study of radiotherapy plus CTLA-4 blockade in lung cancer. TCRdb's table, derived via immunoSEQ multiplex PCR, lists solely in-frame clones and lacks some. This sample has around 91,000 clones, with about 86% found just once. Sequencing used peripheral blood, obtained from a patient treated with radiotherapy plus ipilimumab. The receptors originated from a human donor with non-small cell lung cancer that progressed on radiotherapy plus ipilimumab. The CDR3 runs from the conserved cysteine through the conserved F or W. Fields, in order: clone size, V gene, D gene, J gene, CDR3 DNA, CDR3 protein. D genes are given only for firm matches. Clone size is not always given. Where it is, it says once, few, many or a class for expanded clones.

abundance: -
v_gene: TRBV29-1
d_gene: -
j_gene: TRBJ1-1
CDR3nt: TGCAGCGTGACGACAGGGAACACTGAAGCTTTCTTT
CDR3aa: CSVTTGNTEAFF

abundance: -
v_gene: TRBV5-1
d_gene: TRBD2
j_gene: TRBJ2-3
CDR3nt: TGCGCCAGCAGCTTGGTTGGTAGCGGGAGAGACACGGATACGCAGTATTTT
CDR3aa: CASSLVGSGRDTDTQYF

abundance: -
v_gene: TRBV4-1
d_gene: -
j_gene: TRBJ2-2
CDR3nt: TGCGCCAGCAGATCCGGGCCTATACCCGGGGAGCTGTTTTTT
CDR3aa: CASRSGPIPGELFF

abundance: -
v_gene: TRBV7-8
d_gene: -
j_gene: TRBJ1-2
CDR3nt: TGTGCCAGCAGCCCCGGGGCTGGACTCCTTTTTGGCTACACCTTC
CDR3aa: CASSPGAGLLFGYTF

abundance: -
v_gene: TRBV5-1
d_gene: TRBD1
j_gene: TRBJ1-1
CDR3nt: TGCGCCAGCAGCTTGGTATGGCAGGGGGATGGCACTGAAGCTTTCTTT
CDR3aa: CASSLVWQGDGTEAFF

abundance: once
v_gene: TRBV21-1
d_gene: -
j_gene: TRBJ2-1
CDR3nt: TGTGCCAGCAGCAAAGGGACTAGCGGGAGTGGGAATGAGCAGTTCTTC
CDR3aa: CASSKGTSGSGNEQFF

abundance: -
v_gene: TRBV7-8
d_gene: -
j_gene: TRBJ2-2
CDR3nt: TGTGCCAGCAGCTTAAGTATTCGTGTGGCGGGGACCGGGGAGCTGTTTTTT
CDR3aa: CASSLSIRVAGTGELFF

abundance: -
v_gene: TRBV7-8
d_gene: -
j_gene: TRBJ1-2
CDR3nt: TGTGCCAGCAGCGCGAAGGGGCCTCAGGGCGACTATGGCTACACCTTC
CDR3aa: CASSAKGPQGDYGYTF

abundance: -
v_gene: TRBV6-5
d_gene: TRBD1
j_gene: TRBJ1-2
CDR3nt: TGTGCCAGCAGGCTGGACAGGACCTATGGCTACACCTTC
CDR3aa: CASRLDRTYGYTF

abundance: -
v_gene: TRBV18
d_gene: TRBD2
j_gene: TRBJ2-7
CDR3nt: TGTGCCAGCTCACCGATAGCGGGAGGGCCGGGAGAGCAGTACTTC
CDR3aa: CASSPIAGGPGEQYF

abundance: once
v_gene: TRBV19
d_gene: TRBD1
j_gene: TRBJ1-5
CDR3nt: TGTGCCAGTAGTATCGATAGGGGGCCCAATCAGCCCCAGCATTTT
CDR3aa: CASSIDRGPNQPQHF

abundance: -
v_gene: TRBV5-4
d_gene: TRBD2
j_gene: TRBJ2-7
CDR3nt: TGTGCCAGCAGCTTCTGGACTAGCCGCGAGCAGTACTTC
CDR3aa: CASSFWTSREQYF

abundance: -
v_gene: TRBV7-9
d_gene: TRBD2
j_gene: TRBJ2-1
CDR3nt: TGTGCCAGCAGCTTAGCGCTCGGACTAGCGGGAGGGAGGGAGCAGTTCTTC
CDR3aa: CASSLALGLAGGREQFF

abundance: -
v_gene: TRBV15
d_gene: -
j_gene: TRBJ2-5
CDR3nt: TGTGCCACCAGCAGAGATTTGATAGGTTGGGAAGAGACCCAGTACTTC
CDR3aa: CATSRDLIGWEETQYF

abundance: -
v_gene: TRBV7-9
d_gene: TRBD2
j_gene: TRBJ2-7
CDR3nt: TGTGCCAGCAGCTGGACTAGCGCATACGAGCAGTACTTC
CDR3aa: CASSWTSAYEQYF

abundance: -
v_gene: TRBV14
d_gene: -
j_gene: TRBJ2-1
CDR3nt: TGTGCCAGCAGCCACCGGACTCCGACTAGTGAGCAGTTCTTC
CDR3aa: CASSHRTPTSEQFF

abundance: -
v_gene: TRBV6-1
d_gene: TRBD1
j_gene: TRBJ1-2
CDR3nt: TGTGCCAGCAGTCAGGGGGCAGGTCTTTATGGCTACACCTTC
CDR3aa: CASSQGAGLYGYTF

abundance: -
v_gene: TRBV5-1
d_gene: -
j_gene: TRBJ2-2
CDR3nt: TGCGCCAGCAGCGTACCGTTCGGGGCCGGGGAGCTGTTTTTT
CDR3aa: CASSVPFGAGELFF

abundance: -
v_gene: TRBV27
d_gene: TRBD1
j_gene: TRBJ1-4
CDR3nt: TGTGCCAGCAGTTTTCTGGGACAGGGGTTCGAAAAACTGTTTTTT
CDR3aa: CASSFLGQGFEKLFF

abundance: -
v_gene: TRBV7-3
d_gene: -
j_gene: TRBJ2-3
CDR3nt: TGTGCCAGCAGCTTAACGTCGGGAGATACGCAGTATTTT
CDR3aa: CASSLTSGDTQYF

abundance: -
v_gene: TRBV7-8
d_gene: -
j_gene: TRBJ1-4
CDR3nt: TGTGCCAGCAGCCCCGGGAGGACAGCTAATGAAAAACTGTTTTTT
CDR3aa: CASSPGRTANEKLFF

abundance: -
v_gene: TRBV7-9
d_gene: TRBD2
j_gene: TRBJ2-3
CDR3nt: TGTGCCAGCAGCCATTGGCGGGCGGGAGTAGACCCCCTCACAGATACGCAGTATTTT
CDR3aa: CASSHWRAGVDPLTDTQYF

abundance: -
v_gene: TRBV27
d_gene: TRBD1
j_gene: TRBJ2-3
CDR3nt: TGTGCCAGCAGTCTAAGACAGGGACAGGGCACAGATACGCAGTATTTT
CDR3aa: CASSLRQGQGTDTQYF

abundance: -
v_gene: TRBV2
d_gene: TRBD1
j_gene: TRBJ1-1
CDR3nt: TGTGCCAGCAGTAAAGCTTCCGGGACAGGGCGTAGTGACACTGAAGCTTTCTTT
CDR3aa: CASSKASGTGRSDTEAFF

abundance: few
v_gene: TRBV6-5
d_gene: -
j_gene: TRBJ1-2
CDR3nt: TGTGCCAGCAGTTACTCGGGGGAGGGGACGCGAGGCTACACCTTC
CDR3aa: CASSYSGEGTRGYTF

abundance: -
v_gene: TRBV2
d_gene: TRBD2
j_gene: TRBJ2-2
CDR3nt: TGTGCCAGCTCCGGACTAGCGGGAGATTTAACCGGGGAGCTGTTTTTT
CDR3aa: CASSGLAGDLTGELFF

abundance: -
v_gene: TRBV6-4
d_gene: TRBD2
j_gene: TRBJ2-1
CDR3nt: TGTGCCAGCAGGTCTAGCGGGAGAAGGAATGAGCAGTTCTTC
CDR3aa: CASRSSGRRNEQFF

abundance: -
v_gene: TRBV5-1
d_gene: TRBD2
j_gene: TRBJ2-7
CDR3nt: TGCGCCAGCAGCTGGGGACTAGCGGGAGAGAGCTCCTACGAGCAGTACTTC
CDR3aa: CASSWGLAGESSYEQYF

abundance: -
v_gene: TRBV6-5
d_gene: TRBD1
j_gene: TRBJ1-4
CDR3nt: TGTGCCAGCAGTATATCAGACAGGGGACTAGAAAAACTGTTTTTT
CDR3aa: CASSISDRGLEKLFF

abundance: once
v_gene: TRBV5-4
d_gene: TRBD2
j_gene: TRBJ2-5
CDR3nt: TGTGCCAGCAGCTTGGGACTAGCGAGCGAGACCCAGTACTTC
CDR3aa: CASSLGLASETQYF

abundance: -
v_gene: TRBV27
d_gene: -
j_gene: TRBJ2-1
CDR3nt: TGTGCCAGCAGCTGGGACCCGAGCTCCTACAATGAGCAGTTCTTC
CDR3aa: CASSWDPSSYNEQFF

abundance: -
v_gene: TRBV18
d_gene: -
j_gene: TRBJ2-1
CDR3nt: TGTGCCAGCTCACCTATTTCCAAGTTTTGGAGTGAGCAGTTCTTC
CDR3aa: CASSPISKFWSEQFF

abundance: -
v_gene: TRBV2
d_gene: -
j_gene: TRBJ1-4
CDR3nt: TGTGCCAGCAGTGAAGGGGGGGCTTTAACTAATGAAAAACTGTTTTTT
CDR3aa: CASSEGGALTNEKLFF

abundance: -
v_gene: TRBV7-9
d_gene: TRBD2
j_gene: TRBJ2-1
CDR3nt: TGTGCCAGCAGCCCCCGACTAGCGATCTACAATGAGCAGTTCTTC
CDR3aa: CASSPRLAIYNEQFF

abundance: -
v_gene: TRBV5-1
d_gene: -
j_gene: TRBJ2-7
CDR3nt: TGCGCCAGCAGCTTATCAGGGCCCCCCTACGAGCAGTACTTC
CDR3aa: CASSLSGPPYEQYF

abundance: -
v_gene: TRBV6-1
d_gene: -
j_gene: TRBJ1-1
CDR3nt: TGTGCCAGCAGTGAAGCAGACAGATACACTGAAGCTTTCTTT
CDR3aa: CASSEADRYTEAFF

abundance: once
v_gene: TRBV5-1
d_gene: TRBD2
j_gene: TRBJ2-5
CDR3nt: TGCGCCAGCAGCCATCTGCGGGGGTACCAAGAGACCCAGTACTTC
CDR3aa: CASSHLRGYQETQYF

abundance: once
v_gene: TRBV19
d_gene: TRBD1
j_gene: TRBJ1-5
CDR3nt: TGTGCCAGTACTATCCAGGGGGTTATCCAGCCCCAGCATTTT
CDR3aa: CASTIQGVIQPQHF

abundance: -
v_gene: TRBV11-3
d_gene: -
j_gene: TRBJ1-4
CDR3nt: TGTGCCAGCAGCCTACGCAGGGGAACTGAAAAACTGTTTTTT
CDR3aa: CASSLRRGTEKLFF

abundance: -
v_gene: TRBV6-6
d_gene: -
j_gene: TRBJ2-7
CDR3nt: TGTGCCAGCAGTCAGCTAGGACTCGCGGCTTACGAGCAGTACTTC
CDR3aa: CASSQLGLAAYEQYF

abundance: once
v_gene: TRBV9
d_gene: TRBD2
j_gene: TRBJ2-5
CDR3nt: TGTGCCAGCAGCCCATTAGCGGGAGGTCCCCAAGAGACCCAGTACTTC
CDR3aa: CASSPLAGGPQETQYF

abundance: -
v_gene: TRBV18
d_gene: -
j_gene: TRBJ1-4
CDR3nt: TGTGCCAGCTCCCAGAGACAGACTGAAAAACTGTTTTTT
CDR3aa: CASSQRQTEKLFF

abundance: once
v_gene: TRBV15
d_gene: TRBD2
j_gene: TRBJ2-5
CDR3nt: TGTGCCACCAGCAGAGGTGCGGGAGCCGCCCGGGAGACCCAGTACTTC
CDR3aa: CATSRGAGAARETQYF

abundance: -
v_gene: TRBV7-9
d_gene: -
j_gene: TRBJ2-5
CDR3nt: TGTGCCAGCAGCAGACTACTACCCAAAGAGACCCAGTACTTC
CDR3aa: CASSRLLPKETQYF

abundance: -
v_gene: TRBV5-1
d_gene: -
j_gene: TRBJ2-5
CDR3nt: TGCGCCAGCAGCTTGGCGGGCACGACCCAAGAGACCCAGTACTTC
CDR3aa: CASSLAGTTQETQYF

abundance: -
v_gene: TRBV7-6
d_gene: -
j_gene: TRBJ2-1
CDR3nt: TGTGCCAGCAGCTTAGCACCATCTAGGTTCAACAATGAGCAGTTCTTC
CDR3aa: CASSLAPSRFNNEQFF

abundance: -
v_gene: TRBV9
d_gene: -
j_gene: TRBJ2-7
CDR3nt: TGTGCCAGCAGCGTAGAGTGGTACTCCTACGAGCAGTACTTC
CDR3aa: CASSVEWYSYEQYF

abundance: -
v_gene: TRBV6-1
d_gene: -
j_gene: TRBJ2-4
CDR3nt: TGTGCCAGCAGTGACAGAGAGAGGAACATTCAGTACTTC
CDR3aa: CASSDRERNIQYF

abundance: once
v_gene: TRBV7-2
d_gene: -
j_gene: TRBJ1-5
CDR3nt: TGTGCCAGCAGCTTCTATCCAGGGGCCAATCAGCCCCAGCATTTT
CDR3aa: CASSFYPGANQPQHF

abundance: -
v_gene: TRBV5-1
d_gene: -
j_gene: TRBJ1-6
CDR3nt: TGCGCCAGCAGCTCTACCAAATTAGGGAGCTCCTATAATTCACCCCTCCACTTT
CDR3aa: CASSSTKLGSSYNSPLHF

abundance: -
v_gene: TRBV28
d_gene: -
j_gene: TRBJ1-2
CDR3nt: TGTGCCAGCAGTCCGAGTCTAGGCTATGGCTACACCTTC
CDR3aa: CASSPSLGYGYTF

abundance: -
v_gene: TRBV12-5
d_gene: -
j_gene: TRBJ2-3
CDR3nt: TGTGCTAGTGGTTTGAACGGGGGACTCCTAATCACAGATACGCAGTATTTT
CDR3aa: CASGLNGGLLITDTQYF

abundance: once
v_gene: TRBV19
d_gene: -
j_gene: TRBJ2-7
CDR3nt: TGTGCCAGTAGCAAAAGGGCAGGGAACTCCTACGAGCAGTACTTC
CDR3aa: CASSKRAGNSYEQYF

abundance: -
v_gene: TRBV7-8
d_gene: -
j_gene: TRBJ2-7
CDR3nt: TGTGCCAGCAGCTTAGGAGCGTCAACCTACGAGCAGTACTTC
CDR3aa: CASSLGASTYEQYF